This entry features one T cell receptor (beta chain) sequence. What it binds is not known. This sample is part of a study of T-cell reconstitution after alpha-beta-depleted transplantation in children. Study-level findings and limits: For some patients, TCRbeta diversity was high at day 60 because of recipient T cells and thymic progenitors that survived. It was reported that alpha-beta T cells came from several hundred expanded graft clones (about two months after transplant). From newly produced T cells came most of the T-cell counts and diversity one year after transplant.

V was trimmed by 0 bases and J by 0 bases, leaving 5 bases between them. Germline V CDR1 and CDR2: SGDLS, YYNGEE. This CDR3 has 14 amino acids. Preparation of the TCRbeta library involved a method that used unique molecular identifiers. TCRdb used MiXCR to reprocess the PCR reads, holding one entry per CDR3 protein. This sample has 200,000 to 250,000 distinct CDR3 sequences, with about 26% found just once. The sequence came from a girl under 10 years old with Fanconi anemia, due to receive a stem cell transplant. The sequencing used PBMCs, collected before TCRalphabeta/CD19-depleted stem cell transplant. The V gene is TRBV9, the J gene TRBJ2-3; weak D call: TRBD1 (5 bases). In DNA form, the CDR3 reads TGTGCCAGCAGCGTAGGGGGCAGCACAGATACGCAGTATTTT. Amino acid sequence: CASSVGGSTDTQYF.